Here is one T cell receptor beta chain with its context. The target antigen is unknown. The data derive from a study of radiation and T cells in renal cell carcinoma. The time point was: blood 2 weeks post-SBRT. Documented treatment: 15 Gy SBRT to primary tumor, nephrectomy 4 weeks later. Study-level points and caveats: From baseline, blood top tumor clonotypes peaked at 2 weeks post-radiation.

The germline gives CDR1 SGHNT, CDR2 YYREEE (reference sequence). Trimming took 4 bases from V and 2 from J, leaving 12 bases between them. The CDR3 consists of 15 residues. Sequencing was performed with immunoSEQ multiplex PCR; in TCRdb, only in-frame clones are kept and a portion is missing. The sample lists more than 20,000 clones; 81% were seen once. The V call is TRBV5-4, the J call TRBJ2-2, with D maybe TRBD2 (5 bases). This receptor was taken from a man aged 55 to 69 with renal cell carcinoma. The sequencing used blood, collected from a patient whose treatment included radiotherapy and nephrectomy. The CDR3 spells CASSPRTPNTGELFF. The CDR3 nucleotides read TGTGCCAGCAGCCCACGGACTCCCAACACCGGGGAGCTGTTTTTT.